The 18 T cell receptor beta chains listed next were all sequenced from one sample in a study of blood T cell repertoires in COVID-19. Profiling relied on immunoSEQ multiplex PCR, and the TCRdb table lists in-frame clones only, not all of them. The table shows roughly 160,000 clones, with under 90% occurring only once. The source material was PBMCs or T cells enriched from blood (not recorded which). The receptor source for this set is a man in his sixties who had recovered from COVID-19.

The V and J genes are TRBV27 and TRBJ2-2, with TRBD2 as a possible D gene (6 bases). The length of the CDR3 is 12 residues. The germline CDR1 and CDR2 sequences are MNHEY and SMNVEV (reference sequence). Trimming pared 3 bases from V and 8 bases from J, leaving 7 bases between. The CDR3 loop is CASSLGGGELFF. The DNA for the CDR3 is TGTGCCAGCAGTTTGGGGGGAGGGGAGCTGTTTTTT.

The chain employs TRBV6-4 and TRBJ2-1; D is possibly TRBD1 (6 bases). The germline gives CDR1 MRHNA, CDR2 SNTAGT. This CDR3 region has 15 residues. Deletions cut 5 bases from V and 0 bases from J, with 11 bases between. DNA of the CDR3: TGTGCCAGCAGTCAGGACAGTAGCTCCTACAATGAGCAGTTCTTC. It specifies CASSQDSSSYNEQFF.

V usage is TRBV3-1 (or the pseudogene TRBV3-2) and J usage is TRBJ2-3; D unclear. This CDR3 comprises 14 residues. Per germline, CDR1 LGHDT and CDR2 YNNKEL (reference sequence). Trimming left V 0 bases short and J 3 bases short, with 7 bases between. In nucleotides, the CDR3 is TGTGCCAGCAGCCAAGATCCTAGGACAGATACGCAGTATTTT. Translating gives CASSQDPRTDTQYF.

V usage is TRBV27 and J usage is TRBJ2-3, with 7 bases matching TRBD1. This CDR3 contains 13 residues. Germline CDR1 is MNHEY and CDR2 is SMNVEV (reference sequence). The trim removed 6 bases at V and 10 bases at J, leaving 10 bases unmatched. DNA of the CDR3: TGTGCCAGCAGCCTCCTTCGACAGGGAGCGCAGTATTTT. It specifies CASSLLRQGAQYF.

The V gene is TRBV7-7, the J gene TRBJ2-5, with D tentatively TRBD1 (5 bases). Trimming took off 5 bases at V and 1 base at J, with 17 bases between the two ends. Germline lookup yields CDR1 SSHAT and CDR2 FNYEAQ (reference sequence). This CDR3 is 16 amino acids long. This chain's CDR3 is CASSRTGRWRQETQYF. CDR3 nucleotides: TGTGCCAGCAGCCGAACAGGAAGATGGCGCCAAGAGACCCAGTACTTC.

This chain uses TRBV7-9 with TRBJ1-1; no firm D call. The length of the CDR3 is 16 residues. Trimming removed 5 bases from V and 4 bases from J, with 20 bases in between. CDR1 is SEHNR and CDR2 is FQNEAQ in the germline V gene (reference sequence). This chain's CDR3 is CASSPETMLRGTEAFF. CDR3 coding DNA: TGTGCCAGCAGCCCCGAGACAATGCTCCGGGGCACTGAAGCTTTCTTT.

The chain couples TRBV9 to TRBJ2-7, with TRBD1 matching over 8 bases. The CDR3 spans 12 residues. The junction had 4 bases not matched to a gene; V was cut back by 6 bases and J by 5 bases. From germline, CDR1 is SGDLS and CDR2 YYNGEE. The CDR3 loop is CASTDRGHEQYF. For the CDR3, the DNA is TGTGCCAGCACCGACAGGGGCCACGAGCAGTACTTC.

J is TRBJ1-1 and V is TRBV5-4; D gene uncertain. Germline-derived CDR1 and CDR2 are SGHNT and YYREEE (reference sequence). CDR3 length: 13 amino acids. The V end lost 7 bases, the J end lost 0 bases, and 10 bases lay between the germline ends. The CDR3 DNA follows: TGTGCCAGCCGCATCGGTCTGAACACTGAAGCTTTCTTT. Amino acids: CASRIGLNTEAFF.

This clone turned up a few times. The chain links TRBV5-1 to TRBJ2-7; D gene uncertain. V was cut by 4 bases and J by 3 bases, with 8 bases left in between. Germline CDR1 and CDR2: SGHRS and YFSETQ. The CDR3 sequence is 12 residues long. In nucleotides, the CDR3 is TGCGCCAGCAGCATAGACAACTACGAGCAGTACTTC. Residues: CASSIDNYEQYF.

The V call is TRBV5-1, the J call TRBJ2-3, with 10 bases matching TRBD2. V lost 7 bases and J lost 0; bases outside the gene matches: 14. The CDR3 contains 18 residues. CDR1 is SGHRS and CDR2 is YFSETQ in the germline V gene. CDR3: CASPPPSGGPSSTDTQYF. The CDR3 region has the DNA TGCGCCAGCCCCCCCCCTAGCGGGGGACCTTCTAGCACAGATACGCAGTATTTT.

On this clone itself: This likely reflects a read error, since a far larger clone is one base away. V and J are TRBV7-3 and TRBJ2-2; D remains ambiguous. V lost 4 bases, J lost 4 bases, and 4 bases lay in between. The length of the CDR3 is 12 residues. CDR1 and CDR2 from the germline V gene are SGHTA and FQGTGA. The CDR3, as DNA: TGTGCCAGCAGCTCTCGCACCGGGGAGCTGTTTTTT. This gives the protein CASSSRTGELFF.

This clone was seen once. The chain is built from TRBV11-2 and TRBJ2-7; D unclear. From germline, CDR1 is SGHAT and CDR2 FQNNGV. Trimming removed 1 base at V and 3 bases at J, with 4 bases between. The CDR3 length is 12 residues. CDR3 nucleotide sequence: TGTGCCAGCAGCTTAGGAGACTACGAGCAGTACTTC. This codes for CASSLGDYEQYF.

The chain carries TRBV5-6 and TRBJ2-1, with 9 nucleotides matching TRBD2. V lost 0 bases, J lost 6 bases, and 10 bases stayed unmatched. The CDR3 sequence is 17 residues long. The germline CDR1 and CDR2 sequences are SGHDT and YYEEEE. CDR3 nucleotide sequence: TGTGCCAGCAGCTTGGTGCCTAGCGGGACCCGAGTCAATGAGCAGTTCTTC. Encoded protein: CASSLVPSGTRVNEQFF.

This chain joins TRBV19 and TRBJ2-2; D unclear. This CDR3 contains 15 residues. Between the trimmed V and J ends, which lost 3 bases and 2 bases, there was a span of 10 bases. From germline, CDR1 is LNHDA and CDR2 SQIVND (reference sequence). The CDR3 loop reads CASSMAVGNTGELFF. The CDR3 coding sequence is TGTGCCAGTAGTATGGCCGTGGGCAACACCGGGGAGCTGTTTTTT.

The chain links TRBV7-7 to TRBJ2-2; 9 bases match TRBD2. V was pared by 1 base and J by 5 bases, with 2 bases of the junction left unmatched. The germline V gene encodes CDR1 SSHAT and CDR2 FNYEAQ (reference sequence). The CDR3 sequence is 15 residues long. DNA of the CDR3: TGTGCCAGCAGCTTAGGGACTAGCGATACCGGGGAGCTGTTTTTT. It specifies CASSLGTSDTGELFF.

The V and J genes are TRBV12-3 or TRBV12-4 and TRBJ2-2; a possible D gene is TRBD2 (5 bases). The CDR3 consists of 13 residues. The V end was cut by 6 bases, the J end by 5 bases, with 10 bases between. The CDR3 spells CASSPGLTGELFF. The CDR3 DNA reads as TGTGCCAGCAGCCCCGGACTTACCGGGGAGCTGTTTTTT.

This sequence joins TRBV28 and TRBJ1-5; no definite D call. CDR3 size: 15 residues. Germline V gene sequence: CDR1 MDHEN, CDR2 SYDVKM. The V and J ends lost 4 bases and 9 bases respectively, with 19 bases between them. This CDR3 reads CASSSVDMAAWPQHF. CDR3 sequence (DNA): TGTGCCAGCAGTTCGGTTGACATGGCCGCCTGGCCCCAGCATTTT.

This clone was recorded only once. This chain's CDR3 is CAWNREGNDGYTF. The CDR3 nucleotides read TGTGCCTGGAACAGGGAAGGGAACGATGGCTACACCTTC. This sequence joins TRBV30 and TRBJ1-2, with D maybe TRBD1 (6 bases). CDR3 length equals 13 residues. The V end lost 4 bases, the J end lost 6 bases, and 15 bases lay between the germline ends. Germline CDR1 GTSNPN, CDR2 SVGIG (reference sequence). Filled out from reference TRBV30 and TRBJ1-2, the complete variable domain reads SQTIHQWPATLVQPVGSPLSLECTVEGTSNPNLYWYRQAAGRGLQLLFYSVGIGQISSEVPQNLSASRPQDRQFILSSKKLLLSDSGFYLCAWNREGNDGYTFGSGTRLTVV.